The rows below give T cell receptor beta chains drawn from one sample of a study of shared clonotypes between healthy human individuals. The method was immunoSEQ multiplex PCR; TCRdb's version includes in-frame clones alone and lacks a portion of them. Here the sample spans over a million clones, around three quarters being singletons. The sequenced sample was memory CD4+ T cells from PBMCs. The receptors derive from a man between 18 and 35 years old in good health. Some clones in this sample may be carry-over from other donors' samples. Both conserved end residues are part of each CDR3. The D gene is left open where the match is weak. Size tells how often a clone was seen (once, few, many) or the class of an expanded clone, and some rows leave it out.

d_gene: NA
v_gene: TRBV28
abundance: NA
j_gene: TRBJ1-1
CDR3nt: TGTGCCAGCCGGGGGGGTACTGAAGCTTTCTTT
CDR3aa: CASRGGTEAFF

d_gene: TRBD1
v_gene: TRBV5-4
abundance: many
j_gene: TRBJ2-2
CDR3nt: TGTGCCAGCAGCGTCGGACAGGGGGCTTTCACCGGGGAGCTGTTTTTT
CDR3aa: CASSVGQGAFTGELFF

d_gene: NA
v_gene: TRBV5-1
abundance: NA
j_gene: TRBJ2-1
CDR3nt: TGCGCCAGCAGCGTTAACAATGAGCAGTTCTTC
CDR3aa: CASSVNNEQFF

d_gene: NA
v_gene: TRBV7-2
abundance: NA
j_gene: TRBJ2-7
CDR3nt: TGTGCCAGCAGCCCCTTAAGGGACGAGCAGTACTTC
CDR3aa: CASSPLRDEQYF

d_gene: NA
v_gene: TRBV28
abundance: many
j_gene: TRBJ1-1
CDR3nt: TGTGCCAGCAGTTCACCCCGACACCTCTTGAACACTGAAGCTTTCTTT
CDR3aa: CASSSPRHLLNTEAFF

d_gene: NA
v_gene: TRBV27
abundance: NA
j_gene: TRBJ1-6
CDR3nt: TGTGCCAGCAGTTCCCAGGCCTTTTCTGCCCTCCACTTT
CDR3aa: CASSSQAFSALHF

d_gene: NA
v_gene: TRBV4-1
abundance: NA
j_gene: TRBJ2-5
CDR3nt: TGCGCCAGCAGCCAAGCAGCAGCGGAGACCCAGTACTTC
CDR3aa: CASSQAAAETQYF

d_gene: TRBD2
v_gene: TRBV14
abundance: NA
j_gene: TRBJ2-1
CDR3nt: TGTGCCAGCAGCAGAGGACTAGCGGGAGGGACTGAGCAGTTCTTC
CDR3aa: CASSRGLAGGTEQFF

d_gene: NA
v_gene: TRBV28
abundance: few
j_gene: TRBJ1-2
CDR3nt: TGTGCCAGCAGTAGGTGGGGTAGCTCCTATGGCTACACCTTC
CDR3aa: CASSRWGSSYGYTF

d_gene: TRBD1
v_gene: TRBV7-2
abundance: NA
j_gene: TRBJ1-1
CDR3nt: TGTGCCAGCAGCTTTACAGGGGGCACTGAAGCTTTCTTT
CDR3aa: CASSFTGGTEAFF

d_gene: NA
v_gene: TRBV7-2
abundance: once
j_gene: TRBJ1-5
CDR3nt: TGTGCCAGCAGCTTAGCGAAGGCTAGCAATCAGCCCCAGCATTTT
CDR3aa: CASSLAKASNQPQHF

d_gene: NA
v_gene: TRBV25-1
abundance: NA
j_gene: TRBJ2-3
CDR3nt: TGTGCCAGCAGAGGGTCTGGAGATACGCAGTATTTT
CDR3aa: CASRGSGDTQYF

d_gene: TRBD2
v_gene: TRBV7-2
abundance: NA
j_gene: TRBJ2-1
CDR3nt: TGTGCCAGCAGCTTAGGGGGACTAGCGGGAGGGGATGAGCAGTTCTTC
CDR3aa: CASSLGGLAGGDEQFF

d_gene: TRBD1
v_gene: TRBV2
abundance: NA
j_gene: TRBJ1-1
CDR3nt: TGTGCCAGCGGTCCGGGACAGGCTTATGGAGGGAACACTGAAGCTTTCTTT
CDR3aa: CASGPGQAYGGNTEAFF

d_gene: NA
v_gene: TRBV6-5
abundance: NA
j_gene: TRBJ1-5
CDR3nt: TGTGCCAGCAGTTACTCGGCCGGTTTCAATCAGCCCCAGCATTTT
CDR3aa: CASSYSAGFNQPQHF

d_gene: TRBD1
v_gene: TRBV11-2
abundance: NA
j_gene: TRBJ1-3
CDR3nt: TGTGCCAGCAGCTTTACCAGGGGACAGAGCTCTGGAAACACCATATATTTT
CDR3aa: CASSFTRGQSSGNTIYF

d_gene: NA
v_gene: TRBV28
abundance: NA
j_gene: TRBJ2-5
CDR3nt: TGTGCCAGCAGTTTAGAGGCGACCCAGTACTTC
CDR3aa: CASSLEATQYF

d_gene: TRBD1
v_gene: TRBV28
abundance: NA
j_gene: TRBJ2-2
CDR3nt: TGTGCCAGTAACAGGGGGCTTCACGGGGAGCTGTTTTTT
CDR3aa: CASNRGLHGELFF

d_gene: TRBD1
v_gene: TRBV4-3
abundance: many
j_gene: TRBJ2-7
CDR3nt: TGCGCCAGCAGCCAGAGACAGGGGGGACCAAACGAGCAGTACTTC
CDR3aa: CASSQRQGGPNEQYF

d_gene: TRBD2
v_gene: TRBV6-5
abundance: NA
j_gene: TRBJ2-7
CDR3nt: TGTGCCAGCAGTTACTCTAGCGGGAGCTACGAGCAGTACTTC
CDR3aa: CASSYSSGSYEQYF

d_gene: NA
v_gene: TRBV29-1
abundance: NA
j_gene: TRBJ2-3
CDR3nt: TGCAGCGTTGAGAGGGTACTCACAGATACGCAGTATTTT
CDR3aa: CSVERVLTDTQYF

d_gene: NA
v_gene: TRBV5-1
abundance: NA
j_gene: TRBJ1-1
CDR3nt: TGCGCCAGCCCCGGCAGGGGAGTAGAGTCTTTCTTT
CDR3aa: CASPGRGVESFF

d_gene: TRBD2
v_gene: TRBV7-6
abundance: NA
j_gene: TRBJ2-1
CDR3nt: TGTGCCAGCAGCCAGTCGAGCGGGAGGCTTTACAATGAGCAGTTCTTC
CDR3aa: CASSQSSGRLYNEQFF

d_gene: NA
v_gene: TRBV6-5
abundance: NA
j_gene: TRBJ2-5
CDR3nt: TGTGCCAGCAGTTATAGCAGGGGAGAGACCCAGTACTTC
CDR3aa: CASSYSRGETQYF

d_gene: TRBD1
v_gene: TRBV7-3
abundance: NA
j_gene: TRBJ1-1
CDR3nt: TGTGCCAGCAGCCACTGGACAGGGGGCATGACTGAAGCTTTCTTT
CDR3aa: CASSHWTGGMTEAFF

d_gene: NA
v_gene: TRBV30
abundance: NA
j_gene: TRBJ1-1
CDR3nt: TGTGCCTGGAGTCCCCGGCCGGGCCGAGAAGCTTTCTTT
CDR3aa: CAWSPRPGREAFF

d_gene: NA
v_gene: TRBV11-2
abundance: NA
j_gene: TRBJ2-1
CDR3nt: TGTGCCAGCAGCTTAGGGCGGTACAATGAGCAGTTCTTC
CDR3aa: CASSLGRYNEQFF

d_gene: TRBD2
v_gene: TRBV5-4
abundance: NA
j_gene: TRBJ2-1
CDR3nt: TGTGCCAGCAGCCCCCGGACTAGCGGATACAATGAGCAGTTCTTC
CDR3aa: CASSPRTSGYNEQFF

d_gene: NA
v_gene: TRBV29-1
abundance: NA
j_gene: TRBJ1-2
CDR3nt: TGCAGCGTTGACAGGGGTAGGAAGGGCTACACCTTC
CDR3aa: CSVDRGRKGYTF

d_gene: TRBD1
v_gene: TRBV9
abundance: NA
j_gene: TRBJ1-3
CDR3nt: TGTGCCAGCAGCGCCAGGGGGGACAGCTCTGGAAACACCATATATTTT
CDR3aa: CASSARGDSSGNTIYF

d_gene: NA
v_gene: TRBV28
abundance: once
j_gene: TRBJ2-5
CDR3nt: TGTGCCAGCAGTTCCGGACAAGAGACCCAGTACTTC
CDR3aa: CASSSGQETQYF

d_gene: TRBD1
v_gene: TRBV18
abundance: NA
j_gene: TRBJ1-5
CDR3nt: TGTGCCAGCTCACCCGCCGGACAGGGCCCCGGTAGCTATAGCAATCAGCCCCAGCATTTT
CDR3aa: CASSPAGQGPGSYSNQPQHF

d_gene: NA
v_gene: TRBV18
abundance: NA
j_gene: TRBJ1-1
CDR3nt: TGTGCCAGCTCACCACGGGGGACCTACACTGAAGCTTTCTTT
CDR3aa: CASSPRGTYTEAFF

d_gene: NA
v_gene: TRBV5-1
abundance: NA
j_gene: TRBJ1-4
CDR3nt: TGCGCCAGCAGCCCAGGAAACAGGGCGGCGAAGGAAAAACTGTTTTTT
CDR3aa: CASSPGNRAAKEKLFF

d_gene: NA
v_gene: TRBV7-2
abundance: few
j_gene: TRBJ1-2
CDR3nt: TGTGCCAGCAGCTTAGGGACAGACTATGGCTACACCTTC
CDR3aa: CASSLGTDYGYTF

d_gene: TRBD2
v_gene: TRBV28
abundance: few
j_gene: TRBJ2-1
CDR3nt: TGTGCCAGCAGCCCCCTGTCCGGGAGGCCCTACAATGAGCAGTTCTTC
CDR3aa: CASSPLSGRPYNEQFF

d_gene: TRBD2
v_gene: TRBV7-2
abundance: NA
j_gene: TRBJ2-7
CDR3nt: TGTGCCAGCAGGGCGGGGACTAGCGGCACCTACGAGCAGTACTTC
CDR3aa: CASRAGTSGTYEQYF

d_gene: TRBD1
v_gene: TRBV7-7
abundance: NA
j_gene: TRBJ1-5
CDR3nt: TGTGCCAGCAGCTTATATTATCGACAGGGGCCTGGTAGCAATCAGCCCCAGCATTTT
CDR3aa: CASSLYYRQGPGSNQPQHF

d_gene: NA
v_gene: TRBV15
abundance: many
j_gene: TRBJ2-4
CDR3nt: TGTGCCACCAGCGGGAGACGTGAGGGGGGGAACATTCAGTACTTC
CDR3aa: CATSGRREGGNIQYF

d_gene: NA
v_gene: TRBV11-3
abundance: NA
j_gene: TRBJ2-1
CDR3nt: TGTGCCAGCAGCCTCGGGACTTTAATGAGGAATGAGCAGTTCTTC
CDR3aa: CASSLGTLMRNEQFF

d_gene: NA
v_gene: TRBV2
abundance: NA
j_gene: TRBJ1-5
CDR3nt: TGTGCCAGCAGTGAGGGTCAGAATCAGCCCCAGCATTTT
CDR3aa: CASSEGQNQPQHF

d_gene: TRBD2
v_gene: TRBV4-1
abundance: once
j_gene: TRBJ2-1
CDR3nt: TGCGCCAGCAGCCAAGATTTCGGAGCGGGAGACTACAATGAGCAGTTCTTC
CDR3aa: CASSQDFGAGDYNEQFF

d_gene: NA
v_gene: TRBV2
abundance: NA
j_gene: TRBJ2-3
CDR3nt: TGTGCCAGCAGGAGCAGGGAAGCTAGCACAGATACGCAGTATTTT
CDR3aa: CASRSREASTDTQYF

d_gene: NA
v_gene: TRBV7-2
abundance: NA
j_gene: TRBJ2-7
CDR3nt: TGTGCCAGCAGCCAGCAGATGACCCCATACGAGCAGTACTTC
CDR3aa: CASSQQMTPYEQYF

d_gene: NA
v_gene: TRBV7-2
abundance: NA
j_gene: TRBJ2-1
CDR3nt: TGTGCCAGCAGCTTTTCGTCTGATGAGCAGTTCTTC
CDR3aa: CASSFSSDEQFF

d_gene: NA
v_gene: TRBV19
abundance: NA
j_gene: TRBJ1-1
CDR3nt: TGTGCCAGTAGTACAGGGCAGGGAAGGCGAGGCACTGAAGCTTTCTTT
CDR3aa: CASSTGQGRRGTEAFF